This T cell receptor beta chain is from a study of T-cell reconstitution after alpha-beta-depleted transplantation in children. Construction of the TCRbeta library involved unique molecular identifiers. A single record per CDR3 protein comes from TCRdb applying MiXCR to the PCR reads. In the table there are 200,000 to 300,000 distinct CDR3 sequences, around 12% of which are singletons. In its sample, this clonotype was seen many times. This sample comprised PBMCs from the stem cell graft donor, obtained from the stem cell graft. This TCR derives from a human donor who donated a stem cell graft to a child with acute lymphoblastic leukemia.

The CDR3 DNA follows: TGCAGTGTTTACAGGGCGCCCCTGGACTATGGCTACACCTTC. Translated: CSVYRAPLDYGYTF. V is TRBV20-1 and J is TRBJ1-2, with D possibly TRBD1 on 6 matching bases. Looked up from germline, CDR1 is DFQATT and CDR2 is SNEGSKA (reference sequence). V shed 7 bases and J shed 3 bases, with 18 bases lying between them. The CDR3 totals 14 residues.